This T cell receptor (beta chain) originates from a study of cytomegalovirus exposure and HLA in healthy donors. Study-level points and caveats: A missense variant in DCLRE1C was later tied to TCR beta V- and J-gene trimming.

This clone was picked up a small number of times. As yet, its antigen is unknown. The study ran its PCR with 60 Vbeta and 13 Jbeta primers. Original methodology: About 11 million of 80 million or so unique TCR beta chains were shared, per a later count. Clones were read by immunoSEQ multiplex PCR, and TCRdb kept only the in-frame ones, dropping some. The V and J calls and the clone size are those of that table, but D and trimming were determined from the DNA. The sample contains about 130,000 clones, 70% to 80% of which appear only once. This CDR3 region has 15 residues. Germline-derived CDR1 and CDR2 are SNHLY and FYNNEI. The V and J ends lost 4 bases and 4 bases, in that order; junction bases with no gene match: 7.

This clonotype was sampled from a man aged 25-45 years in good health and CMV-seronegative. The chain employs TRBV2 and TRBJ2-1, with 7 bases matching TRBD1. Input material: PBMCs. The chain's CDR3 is CASSVQGLEYNEQFF. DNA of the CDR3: TGTGCCAGCAGTGTACAGGGGCTCGAGTACAATGAGCAGTTCTTC.